This entry concerns a single T cell receptor beta chain. This record belongs to a study of T cells after yellow fever vaccination. CDR3 length equals 13 residues. CDR1 SGHTA and CDR2 FQGNSA come from the germline V gene. V was pared by 5 bases and J by 6 bases, with 14 bases between. Using its own MiXCR run on the 5' RACE reads, TCRdb lists one record per CDR3 protein. The top ten hold roughly a fifth of the sample, which has around 320,000 distinct CDR3 sequences, approximately 4.5% seen once. V is TRBV7-2 and J is TRBJ2-7, with a tentative D call TRBD1 (6 bases). The clonotype originates from a man younger than 35 who received the YFV17D yellow fever vaccine. Sample: PBMCs, taken 15 days after the yellow fever booster vaccination. CDR3 nucleotides: TGTGCCAGCAGCCCACTGGGGGCGCGCGAGCAGTACTTC. Translation gives CASSPLGAREQYF.